A single sample gave rise to the 29 T cell receptor beta chains below, sequenced in a study of T cell repertoires in breast cancer (dated by TCRdb to about 2016). Receptor libraries were prepared by emulsion pairing. Sequencing relied on an Illumina MiSeq. Unpaired genes were suppressed in a second nested PCR with blocking oligos, after which Illumina adaptors and barcodes were added in a third nested PCR. The public reads were reprocessed in TCRdb via fastp at Q25 and MiXCR, keeping in-frame beta chains. CDR3 protein sequences are deduplicated, and each keeps its most common genes and DNA. For this sample there are about 40,000 distinct CDR3 sequences; 45% appear just once. Jointly, the top ten make up around 59% of the sample. The study used an expanded emulsion RT-PCR method with primers for all TCR V genes to analyze paired alpha-beta TCRs of CD8+ T cells. Sequencing was carried out using CD8+ T cells. The receptors shown here come from a pool of human donors with breast cancer or a healthy control (not recorded which).

The genes are TRBV5-1 and TRBJ2-2, with a weak D call TRBD1 (5 bases). This CDR3 has 15 residues. V was clipped by 1 base and J by 2 bases, with 9 bases between them. Germline lookup yields CDR1 SGHRS and CDR2 YFSETQ. This chain's CDR3 is CASSLRGPNTGELFF. The DNA of the CDR3 is TGCGCCAGCAGCTTGAGGGGCCCTAACACCGGGGAGCTGTTTTTT.

A few counts support this clonotype. The V gene is TRBV4-2, the J gene TRBJ1-5, with unresolved D. CDR1 and CDR2 from the germline V gene are LGHNA and YNFKEQ. CDR3 length equals 14 residues. Trimming left V 1 base short and J 0 bases short, with 4 bases between. CDR3 sequence reads: CASSQATSNQPQHF. CDR3 nucleotide sequence: TGTGCCAGCAGCCAAGCTACTAGCAATCAGCCCCAGCATTTT.

The CDR3 DNA sequence: TGTGCCAGCAGGCCGGGACCCTTGGAAAACACTGAAGCTTTCTTT. Translated: CASRPGPLENTEAFF. The chain combines TRBV6-5 with TRBJ1-1, with D possibly TRBD1 on 5 matching bases. V was trimmed by 6 bases and J by 2 bases, leaving 16 bases between them. The CDR3 is made up of 15 amino acids. Germline V gene data show CDR1 as MNHEY and CDR2 as SVGAGI.

This chain joins TRBV2 and TRBJ1-2, with 7 nucleotides matching TRBD1. After removal of 6 bases from V and 10 bases from J, the junction contained 11 bases not matched to a gene. CDR3 length equals 13 residues. The V gene's germline CDR1 is SNHLY and CDR2 FYNNEI. The CDR3 DNA reads as TGTGCCAGCAGCGACAGGGAGGTGTCTGTCTACACCTTC. This translates into CASSDREVSVYTF.

This clonotype was seen only a few times. This sequence joins TRBV20-1 and TRBJ2-1; 8 bases match TRBD2. CDR1 and CDR2 from the germline V gene are DFQATT and SNEGSKA (reference sequence). The length of the CDR3 is 15 residues. J gave up 7 bases and V 3 bases, and 11 bases lay outside the gene matches. The DNA for the CDR3 is TGCAGTGCTAGTGATGGGGGGACTAGTGTGAATGAGCAGTTCTTC. This codes for CSASDGGTSVNEQFF.

The chain combines TRBV2 with TRBJ1-1, with 7 bases aligning to TRBD1. Trimming at V came to 4 bases and at J to 1 base, leaving 0 bases not matched to a gene. The CDR3 has 13 residues. Germline V gene sequence: CDR1 SNHLY, CDR2 FYNNEI. For the CDR3, the DNA is TGTGCCAGCAGTGGACAGGGGAACACTGAAGCTTTCTTT. This translates into CASSGQGNTEAFF.

The gene calls are TRBV7-8 and TRBJ1-6; D gene unclear. In germline, CDR1 is SGHVS, CDR2 FQNEAQ. V was trimmed by 1 base and J by 12 bases, leaving 7 bases between them. CDR3 length equals 12 residues. DNA of the CDR3: TGTGCCAGCAGCTTAGACTGGGGACCCCTCCACTTT. Translation gives CASSLDWGPLHF.

Written as DNA, the CDR3 is TGCAGTGCTATAAGGACTAGCGGGATACGGGAGCAGTTCTTC. It yields the protein CSAIRTSGIREQFF. The chain joins TRBV20-1 to TRBJ2-1; 12 nucleotides agree with TRBD2. CDR1 DFQATT and CDR2 SNEGSKA come from the germline V gene (reference sequence). V lost 4 bases to trimming and J lost 10 bases; unmatched junction nucleotides: 8. CDR3 length: 14 amino acids.

CDR3 DNA sequence: TGCAGTGCTAGACTGGGGGGGAGGTATAGCAATCAGCCCCAGCATTTT. It codes for CSARLGGRYSNQPQHF. The chain has TRBV20-1 and TRBJ1-5, with D maybe TRBD1 (5 bases). Germline V gene lookup returns CDR1 DFQATT and CDR2 SNEGSKA (reference sequence). The CDR3 sequence is 16 residues long. Trimming took off 2 bases at V and 0 bases at J, with 14 bases between the two ends.

This clonotype was picked up a small number of times. V and J are TRBV20-1 and TRBJ2-2, with 7 bases identical to TRBD1. Per the germline V gene, CDR1 is DFQATT and CDR2 is SNEGSKA (reference sequence). The ends lost 3 bases at V and 0 bases at J; junction bases unmatched: 4. CDR3 size: 15 residues. CDR3 sequence: CSASRQGANTGELFF. CDR3 DNA: TGCAGTGCTAGTAGACAGGGCGCGAACACCGGGGAGCTGTTTTTT.

This clonotype is termed medium-sized. The rearrangement links TRBV20-1 to TRBJ2-7; the D is unclear. Germline CDR1 DFQATT, CDR2 SNEGSKA (reference sequence). Trimming pared 6 bases from V and 6 bases from J, leaving 15 bases between. The CDR3 has 12 residues. The CDR3 spells CSALARNGEQYF. The CDR3 DNA reads as TGCAGTGCACTGGCTAGAAATGGCGAGCAGTACTTC.

This chain links TRBV7-9 with TRBJ2-7, with TRBD2 matching over 9 bases. CDR1 SEHNR and CDR2 FQNEAQ come from the germline V gene (reference sequence). Trimming cost V 0 bases and J 4 bases; bases outside gene matches: 10. The CDR3 has 17 residues. The CDR3 nucleotides are TGTGCCAGCAGCTTAGCGCGGGCTAGCGGGGAACGATACGAGCAGTACTTC. Its translation is CASSLARASGERYEQYF.

The CDR3 DNA sequence: TGCGCCAGCAGCTCGGGACAGTCCGCCTATGGCTACACCTTC. It is translated as CASSSGQSAYGYTF. V usage is TRBV5-1 and J usage is TRBJ1-2, with 7 bases matching TRBD1. The junction had 6 bases not matched to a gene; V was cut back by 3 bases and J by 4 bases. The CDR3 contains 14 residues. Germline CDR1 reads SGHRS; CDR2 reads YFSETQ.

The chain has TRBV7-8 and TRBJ2-7; TRBD1 agrees at 10 bases. J gave up 5 bases and V 5 bases, and 15 bases lay outside the gene matches. Per germline, CDR1 SGHVS and CDR2 FQNEAQ. The CDR3 has 17 amino acids. The CDR3 DNA sequence: TGTGCCAGCAGCCGTAAACCCACCGGGACAGGGGTCCACGAGCAGTACTTC. Translated, it gives CASSRKPTGTGVHEQYF. The full variable domain, its missing parts supplied by reference TRBV7-8 and TRBJ2-7, is GAGVSQSPRYKVAKRGQDVALRCDPISGHVSLFWYQQALGQGPEFLTYFQNEAQLDKSGLPSDRFFAERPEGSVSTLKIQRTQQEDSAVYLCASSRKPTGTGVHEQYFGPGTRLTVT.

Only a few counts were recorded for this clonotype. The genes are TRBV4-1 and TRBJ1-2; D call uncertain. V shed 0 bases and J shed 3 bases, with 8 bases lying between them. The CDR3 sequence is 14 residues long. The germline V gene encodes CDR1 MGHRA and CDR2 YSYEKL. CDR3 amino acids: CASSQERAYYGYTF. Here the CDR3 DNA reads TGCGCCAGCAGCCAAGAACGGGCTTACTATGGCTACACCTTC.

The chain employs TRBV20-1 and TRBJ2-1; D unresolved. V dropped 4 bases and J dropped 3 bases, with 10 bases sitting between them. Germline V gene lookup returns CDR1 DFQATT and CDR2 SNEGSKA (reference sequence). The CDR3 runs to 13 residues. CDR3 coding DNA: TGCAGTGCTACGGAAATGGGCTACAATGAGCAGTTCTTC. Encoded protein: CSATEMGYNEQFF.

This clonotype has a count of ten or more. The chain employs TRBV6-2 or TRBV6-3 and TRBJ1-1; D is unresolved. This CDR3 region has 14 residues. The V and J ends lost 3 bases and 3 bases respectively, with 11 bases between them. Per germline, CDR1 MNHEY and CDR2 SVGEGT. The CDR3 reads CASSYSEAYTEAFF. The CDR3 nucleotides are TGTGCCAGCAGTTATTCGGAGGCTTACACTGAAGCTTTCTTT.

This clonotype was observed a few times. CDR3 in amino acids: CASGRTGVTEAFF. The CDR3 DNA reads TGTGCTAGTGGCCGAACAGGGGTCACTGAAGCTTTCTTT. The V and J genes are TRBV12-5 and TRBJ1-1, with 7 bases fitting TRBD1. The CDR3 contains 13 residues. With V trimmed by 6 bases and J by 4 bases, 5 bases remained unmatched. Germline-derived CDR1 and CDR2 are LGHNT and FRNRAP.

This clonotype was picked up a small number of times. The chain's CDR3 is CASSPSRDNTGELFF. CDR3 coding DNA: TGTGCCAGCAGCCCCTCCAGAGATAACACCGGGGAGCTGTTTTTT. The chain has TRBV7-3 and TRBJ2-2; D is ambiguous. The V gene lost 5 bases and the J gene lost 2 bases, with 12 bases spanning the gap. The CDR3 extends over 15 amino acids. The germline V gene encodes CDR1 SGHTA and CDR2 FQGTGA.

Turning to this clonotype: A junction end diverges from the germline sequence, so it may reflect a read error. The V and J genes are TRBV15 and TRBJ1-2, with TRBD1 as a possible D gene (5 bases). Germline CDR1 reads LNHNV; CDR2 reads YYDKDF (reference sequence). The CDR3 is 15 residues long. The CDR3 loop is CATRPGPNPNYGCTF. The DNA of the CDR3 is TGTGCCACCAGACCGGGACCGAATCCTAACTATGGCTGCACCTTC.

This clonotype was observed a few times. V and J are TRBV7-2 and TRBJ1-2, with D tentatively TRBD1 (6 bases). V gave up 5 bases and J gave up 2 bases, with 12 bases separating them. CDR1 is SGHTA and CDR2 is FQGNSA in the germline V gene. The CDR3 contains 14 residues. CDR3 nucleotides: TGTGCCAGCAGCACGGACAGCTTCAACTATGGCTACACCTTC. Translating it yields CASSTDSFNYGYTF.

The chain uses TRBV5-1 and TRBJ1-4; 11 nucleotides agree with TRBD1. The V and J ends lost 4 bases and 5 bases, in that order; junction bases with no gene match: 4. The CDR3 is 15 amino acids. CDR1 and CDR2 from the germline V gene are SGHRS and YFSETQ. The CDR3 nucleotides are TGCGCCAGCAGCCAAGGGACAGGGGGAAATGAAAAACTGTTTTTT. This gives the protein CASSQGTGGNEKLFF.

The CDR3 reads CASSSGLLTEAFF. CDR3 DNA sequence: TGTGCCAGCAGCTCCGGGCTTCTTACTGAAGCTTTCTTT. The gene calls are TRBV6-2 or TRBV6-3 and TRBJ1-1, with no clear D. Trimming removed 6 bases from V and 5 bases from J, with 13 bases in between. The CDR3 runs to 13 residues. Germline CDR1 MNHEY, CDR2 SVGEGT.

The chain recombines TRBV2 with TRBJ2-3; TRBD2 matches at 11 bases. In germline, CDR1 is SNHLY, CDR2 FYNNEI. The CDR3 sequence is 15 residues long. The ends lost 6 bases at V and 4 bases at J; junction bases unmatched: 6. In nucleotides, the CDR3 is TGTGCCAGCAGAAAACTAGCGGGAGATGCAGATACGCAGTATTTT. It yields the protein CASRKLAGDADTQYF.

The rearrangement joins TRBV7-9 to TRBJ2-3; 13 bases match TRBD2. Germline V CDR1 and CDR2: SEHNR, FQNEAQ (reference sequence). CDR3 size: 15 residues. V was clipped by 6 bases and J by 5 bases; unmatched bases: 5. CDR3 in DNA: TGTGCCAGCAGTATGGGACTAGCGGGATTAGATACGCAGTATTTT. This sequence encodes CASSMGLAGLDTQYF.

This chain connects TRBV2 to TRBJ1-6, with a possible D match to TRBD1 (5 bases). CDR3 length: 16 residues. Germline loops: CDR1 SNHLY, CDR2 FYNNEI. V lost 3 bases and J 5 bases, leaving 14 bases between the germline ends. The CDR3 DNA is TGTGCCAGCAGTGATGAGGGGATAGGCAATAATTCACCCCTCCACTTT. It yields the protein CASSDEGIGNNSPLHF.

The J gene is TRBJ2-6, the V gene TRBV6-1; D call uncertain. Germline V lookup: CDR1 MNHNS, CDR2 SASEGT. This CDR3 comprises 17 residues. V lost 8 bases and J 1 base, leaving 18 bases between the germline ends. CDR3 DNA sequence: TGTGCCAGCGATGACTGGGCCCTTGCGTCTGGGGCCAACGTCCTGACTTTC. This codes for CASDDWALASGANVLTF.

The CDR3 nucleotides are TGTGCCAGCAGTTACTTAGCGGGAGGGCTAAGGGATAATGAGCAGTTCTTC. Amino acid sequence: CASSYLAGGLRDNEQFF. This chain connects TRBV6-5 to TRBJ2-1; 11 bases are a match to TRBD2. The length of the CDR3 is 17 residues. V lost 1 base to trimming and J lost 7 bases; unmatched junction nucleotides: 9. Germline V gene sequence: CDR1 MNHEY, CDR2 SVGAGI.

Note on this clonotype: An end of the junction does not agree with germline; a read error may underlie this. V is TRBV6-9 and J is TRBJ1-5; maybe TRBD1 (5 bases). The CDR3 is made up of 14 amino acids. CDR1 is MNHGY and CDR2 is SVAAGI in the germline V gene. This CDR3 reads CAGSSQGRNQPQHF. The DNA for the CDR3 is TGTGCCGGCAGTTCGCAGGGCCGCAATCAGCCCCAGCATTTT.